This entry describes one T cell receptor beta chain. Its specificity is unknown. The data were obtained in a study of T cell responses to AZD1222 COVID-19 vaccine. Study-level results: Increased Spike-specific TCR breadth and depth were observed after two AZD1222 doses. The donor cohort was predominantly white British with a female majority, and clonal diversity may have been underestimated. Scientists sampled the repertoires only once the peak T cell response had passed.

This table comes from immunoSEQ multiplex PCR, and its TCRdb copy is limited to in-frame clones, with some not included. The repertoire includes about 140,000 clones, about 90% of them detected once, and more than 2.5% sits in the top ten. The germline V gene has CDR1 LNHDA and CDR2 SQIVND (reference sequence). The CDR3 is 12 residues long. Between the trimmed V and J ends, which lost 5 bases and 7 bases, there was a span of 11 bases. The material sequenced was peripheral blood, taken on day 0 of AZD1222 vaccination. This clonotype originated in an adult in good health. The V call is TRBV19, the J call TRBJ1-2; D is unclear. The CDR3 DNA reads TGTGCCAGTAGTTTAAAGATGGCTGGCTACACCTTC. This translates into CASSLKMAGYTF. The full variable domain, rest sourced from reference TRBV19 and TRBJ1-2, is DGGITQSPKYLFRKEGQNVTLSCEQNLNHDAMYWYRQDPGQGLRLIYYSQIVNDFQKGDIAEGYSVSREKKESFPLTVTSAQKNPTAFYLCASSLKMAGYTFGSGTRLTVV.